This passage covers 28 T cell receptor beta chains from one sample sequenced in a study of blood T cell repertoires in COVID-19. The data were produced by immunoSEQ multiplex PCR, yet TCRdb's version contains in-frame clones alone and is incomplete. The table shows about 240,000 clones, with around 88% occurring only once. Source material: PBMCs or T cells enriched from blood (not recorded which). The receptors shown here come from a woman in her 30s who had recovered from COVID-19.

The V call is TRBV19, the J call TRBJ2-5, with 8 bases fitting TRBD1. The CDR3 has 13 amino acids. Looked up from germline, CDR1 is LNHDA and CDR2 is SQIVND (reference sequence). J was trimmed by 3 bases and V by 6 bases; bases with no gene match: 3. CDR3 protein: CASRGQAKETQYF. As DNA, the CDR3 is TGTGCCAGTAGGGGACAGGCAAAAGAGACCCAGTACTTC. The complete variable domain, with remaining parts taken from reference TRBV19 and TRBJ2-5, reads DGGITQSPKYLFRKEGQNVTLSCEQNLNHDAMYWYRQDPGQGLRLIYYSQIVNDFQKGDIAEGYSVSREKKESFPLTVTSAQKNPTAFYLCASRGQAKETQYFGPGTRLLVL.

The genes are TRBV27 and TRBJ1-2; TRBD1 matches 8 bases. J was trimmed by 6 bases and V by 7 bases; bases with no gene match: 13. This CDR3 comprises 15 residues. Germline CDR1 reads MNHEY; CDR2 reads SMNVEV (reference sequence). The CDR3 here is CASTKSGTGVNGYTF. The CDR3 bases are TGTGCCAGCACCAAATCCGGGACAGGAGTAAATGGCTACACCTTC.

The chain recombines TRBV28 with TRBJ2-7, with D perhaps TRBD1 (6 bases). The germline V and J ends were trimmed by 5 bases and 2 bases, with 13 bases remaining between them. The germline V gene has CDR1 MDHEN and CDR2 SYDVKM. The CDR3 totals 14 residues. As DNA, the CDR3 is TGTGCCAGCAGTGGCCACAGGGTAACCTACGAGCAGTACTTC. This sequence encodes CASSGHRVTYEQYF. Based on the CDR3 plus reference TRBV28 and TRBJ2-7, the full variable domain is DVKVTQSSRYLVKRTGEKVFLECVQDMDHENMFWYRQDPGLGLRLIYFSYDVKMKEKGDIPEGYSVSREKKERFSLILESASTNQTSMYLCASSGHRVTYEQYFGPGTRLTVT.

The chain combines TRBV4-1 with TRBJ1-6, with 9 positions matching TRBD1. This CDR3 is 17 amino acids long. After removal of 4 bases from V and 4 bases from J, the junction contained 8 bases not matched to a gene. The germline CDR1 and CDR2 sequences are MGHRA and YSYEKL. CDR3 nucleotide sequence: TGCGCCAGCAGCCCTAAGACAGGGGGAAGATATAATTCACCCCTCCACTTT. Encoded protein: CASSPKTGGRYNSPLHF.

V is TRBV4-3 and J is TRBJ1-1; possibly TRBD1 for D (5 bases). V was shortened by 1 base and J by 6 bases, with 15 bases between the two germline ends. From germline, CDR1 is LGHNA and CDR2 YSLEER. The CDR3 sequence is 15 residues long. CDR3 loop: CASSQGGSRTAEAFF. The CDR3 nucleotides read TGCGCCAGCAGCCAAGGGGGCTCGCGGACCGCTGAAGCTTTCTTT.

V usage is TRBV28 and J usage is TRBJ2-7, with 7 nucleotides matching TRBD2. CDR3 size: 12 residues. Germline CDR1 is MDHEN and CDR2 is SYDVKM. V was clipped by 7 bases and J by 5 bases; unmatched bases: 5. The CDR3 DNA reads as TGTGCCAGCAACCTGGGGGGGGACGAGCAGTACTTC. Translated, it gives CASNLGGDEQYF.

The rearrangement uses TRBV19 and TRBJ2-1; D unclear. V lost 3 bases, J lost 6 bases, and 15 bases lay in between. CDR1 is LNHDA and CDR2 is SQIVND in the germline V gene (reference sequence). There are 15 residues in the CDR3. CDR3 DNA: TGTGCCAGTAGTATTCGAAGAGATACGTCCAATGAGCAGTTCTTC. Protein product: CASSIRRDTSNEQFF.

This clone has a single count. V and J are TRBV5-4 and TRBJ2-3; 11 bases fit TRBD2. This CDR3 region has 16 residues. Germline CDR1 reads SGHNT; CDR2 reads YYREEE (reference sequence). With V trimmed by 2 bases and J by 2 bases, 4 bases remained unmatched. In DNA form, the CDR3 reads TGTGCCAGCAGCTTAAGTAGCGGGGGGGACACAGATACGCAGTATTTT. This translates into CASSLSSGGDTDTQYF.

This clone appeared a single time. This chain links TRBV30 with TRBJ1-1; D is unresolved. V dropped 2 bases and J dropped 0 bases, with 10 bases sitting between them. CDR3 size: 14 residues. Germline CDR1 reads GTSNPN; CDR2 reads SVGIG (reference sequence). The CDR3 spells CAWSPGVVNTEAFF. Written as DNA, the CDR3 is TGTGCCTGGAGTCCAGGCGTGGTGAACACTGAAGCTTTCTTT.

In its sample, this clone was seen a few times. The CDR3 nucleotides are TGTGCCAGCAGCCCGTTAGTCTCCTATGGCTACACCTTC. Protein: CASSPLVSYGYTF. The V gene is TRBV4-2, the J gene TRBJ1-2; D unresolved. This CDR3 has 13 amino acids. V was shortened by 4 bases and J by 4 bases, with 10 bases between the two germline ends. Germline lookup yields CDR1 LGHNA and CDR2 YNFKEQ.

The chain carries TRBV7-9 and TRBJ1-2; 9 bases line up with TRBD1. The V gene end was trimmed by 6 bases and the J gene end by 4 bases; junction bases not matched to a gene: 6. The CDR3 consists of 14 residues. Germline CDR1 is SEHNR and CDR2 is FQNEAQ (reference sequence). This CDR3 reads CASSQTGGTYGYTF. The DNA of the CDR3 is TGTGCCAGCAGTCAAACAGGGGGCACCTATGGCTACACCTTC.

The chain uses TRBV6-5 and TRBJ2-7, with 8 positions matching TRBD1. Germline V gene lookup returns CDR1 MNHEY and CDR2 SVGAGI. The trim removed 4 bases at V and 5 bases at J, leaving 4 bases unmatched. The CDR3 runs 13 residues. CDR3 residues: CASSWTGSNEQYF. In DNA, the CDR3 is TGTGCCAGCAGTTGGACAGGGTCCAACGAGCAGTACTTC.

This sequence joins TRBV5-6 and TRBJ2-3; TRBD2 aligns across 15 bases. The germline CDR1 and CDR2 sequences are SGHDT and YYEEEE. Trimming cost V 4 bases and J 4 bases; bases outside gene matches: 4. The CDR3 is made up of 16 amino acids. The CDR3 loop reads CASSPRTSGRADTQYF. The CDR3 nucleotides read TGTGCCAGCAGCCCGCGGACTAGCGGGAGGGCAGATACGCAGTATTTT.

The chain combines TRBV5-6 with TRBJ1-2, with a weak D call TRBD1 (5 bases). V dropped 3 bases and J dropped 0 bases, with 12 bases sitting between them. CDR1 is SGHDT, CDR2 YYEEEE, per germline. This CDR3 has 15 residues. In nucleotides, the CDR3 is TGTGCCAGCAGCTCTAAGACGACAGCTAACTATGGCTACACCTTC. As protein: CASSSKTTANYGYTF. Full variable domain (remainder filled in from reference TRBV5-6 and TRBJ1-2): DAGVTQSPTHLIKTRGQQVTLRCSPKSGHDTVSWYQQALGQGPQFIFQYYEEEERQRGNFPDRFSGHQFPNYSSELNVNALLLGDSALYLCASSSKTTANYGYTFGSGTRLTVV.

V usage is TRBV9 and J usage is TRBJ2-1; 12 positions agree with TRBD2. The V gene end was trimmed by 4 bases and the J gene end by 2 bases; junction bases not matched to a gene: 7. This CDR3 has 17 residues. CDR1 is SGDLS, CDR2 YYNGEE, per germline. Written as DNA, the CDR3 is TGTGCCAGCAGCCCGCGACTAGCGGGAGAACCCTACAATGAGCAGTTCTTC. Translation gives CASSPRLAGEPYNEQFF.

V gene TRBV4-2 combines with J gene TRBJ1-2; TRBD1 aligns across 8 bases. The CDR3 sequence is 16 residues long. V dropped 4 bases and J dropped 6; count of bases not matched to a gene: 13. Germline V CDR1 and CDR2: LGHNA, YNFKEQ. Here the CDR3 DNA reads TGTGCCAGCAGCCGAGGACAGGGTAGATTTTGGGATGGCTACACCTTC. Translation: CASSRGQGRFWDGYTF.

A single count supports this clone. The chain couples TRBV5-1 to TRBJ1-1, with 11 nucleotides matching TRBD1. J lost 1 base, V lost 4 bases, and 6 bases had no gene match. The CDR3 is 16 residues long. In germline, CDR1 is SGHRS, CDR2 YFSETQ. CDR3 amino acids: CASSLGQGGQNTEAFF. CDR3 DNA: TGCGCCAGCAGCCTGGGACAGGGGGGACAGAACACTGAAGCTTTCTTT.

This chain connects TRBV7-8 to TRBJ2-7, with D maybe TRBD1 (6 bases). V lost 1 base to trimming and J lost 2 bases, with 15 bases between them. Germline V gives CDR1 SGHVS, CDR2 FQNEAQ. This CDR3 has 16 residues. The CDR3, as DNA: TGTGCCAGCAGCTTAGTGCCGGACAGCCGACCCTACGAGCAGTACTTC. Amino acid sequence: CASSLVPDSRPYEQYF.

The chain has TRBV28 and TRBJ1-1; 7 bases are shared with TRBD1. The CDR3 spans 16 residues. CDR1 MDHEN and CDR2 SYDVKM come from the germline V gene. Germline trimming cut 5 bases from V and 1 base from J; bases unmatched to any gene: 10. The CDR3, as DNA: TGTGCCAGCAGTCCCCCTAAACAGGGGAGGAACACTGAAGCTTTCTTT. This sequence encodes CASSPPKQGRNTEAFF.

This clone was seen only a few times. CDR3 sequence: CASRVGRADNEQFF. CDR3 bases: TGTGCCAGCAGGGTGGGGAGGGCCGACAATGAGCAGTTCTTC. The genes are TRBV27 and TRBJ2-1, with 7 bases matching TRBD2. The junction had 7 bases not matched to a gene; V was cut back by 6 bases and J by 5 bases. The CDR3 loop spans 14 amino acids. Germline CDR1 MNHEY, CDR2 SMNVEV (reference sequence).

V is TRBV4-1 and J is TRBJ2-4, with 9 bases identical to TRBD1. The ends lost 1 base at V and 8 bases at J; junction bases unmatched: 15. Looked up from germline, CDR1 is MGHRA and CDR2 is YSYEKL. The CDR3 totals 18 residues. The CDR3 region has the DNA TGCGCCAGCAGCCAAGCGTCACGTAACTCCGGGACAGGGTACATTCAGTACTTC. This sequence encodes CASSQASRNSGTGYIQYF.

The chain is built from TRBV28 and TRBJ1-6; the D gene is possibly TRBD1 (6 bases). V was pared by 6 bases and J by 7 bases, with 10 bases between. This CDR3 is 13 amino acids long. Germline values: CDR1 MDHEN, CDR2 SYDVKM. The CDR3 protein is CASRLQGNSPLHF. The CDR3 DNA follows: TGTGCCAGCAGACTCCAGGGGAATTCACCCCTCCACTTT.

This rearrangement joins TRBV6-2 or TRBV6-3 to TRBJ1-5; D is perhaps TRBD1 (6 bases). The CDR3 covers 15 residues. Germline V gene data show CDR1 as MNHEY and CDR2 as SVGEGT. V lost 4 bases to trimming and J lost 6 bases, with 16 bases between them. CDR3 sequence (DNA): TGTGCCAGCAGTTCCAAGACAGGCTCCCCTCAGCCCCAGCATTTT. This sequence encodes CASSSKTGSPQPQHF.

This chain joins TRBV19 and TRBJ2-2, with 8 positions matching TRBD2. Germline CDR1 LNHDA, CDR2 SQIVND (reference sequence). V was clipped by 6 bases and J by 1 base; unmatched bases: 4. CDR3 length: 15 residues. CDR3 bases: TGTGCCAGTAGCCGGGGACTAGGGAACACCGGGGAGCTGTTTTTT. Protein: CASSRGLGNTGELFF.

This chain links TRBV4-3 with TRBJ2-1, with TRBD2 matching over 12 bases. The germline gives CDR1 LGHNA, CDR2 YSLEER. The CDR3 runs to 16 residues. The junction had 7 bases not matched to a gene; V was cut back by 4 bases and J by 6 bases. The CDR3 here is CASSPRGLAGFNEQFF. CDR3 nucleotides: TGCGCCAGCAGCCCGCGGGGACTAGCGGGTTTCAATGAGCAGTTCTTC.

The V and J genes are TRBV29-1 and TRBJ1-5, with D possibly being TRBD1 (5 bases). Germline-derived CDR1 and CDR2 are SQVTM and ANQGSEA. The CDR3 has 13 residues. V lost 5 bases to trimming and J lost 1 base, with 9 bases between them. The CDR3 here is CSVRQTSNQPQHF. CDR3 nucleotides: TGCAGCGTTCGACAGACCAGCAATCAGCCCCAGCATTTT.

V is TRBV5-1 and J is TRBJ1-2; D is unclear. The V end lost 0 bases, the J end lost 8 bases, and 8 bases lay between the germline ends. The CDR3 is 12 residues long. Germline V lookup: CDR1 SGHRS, CDR2 YFSETQ. CDR3 residues: CASSLGNLGYTF. The CDR3 region has the DNA TGCGCCAGCAGCTTGGGCAATCTAGGCTACACCTTC.

J is TRBJ1-5 and V is TRBV21-1. TRBV21-1 is reported as a pseudogene. The CDR3 loop spans 14 amino acids. This CDR3 reads CASSEQPGDQPQHF. DNA for the CDR3: TGTGCCAGCAGCGAACAACCGGGGGATCAGCCCCAGCATTTT.